The 29 T cell receptor beta chains below all came from one sample that was sequenced in a study of blood T cell repertoires in COVID-19. Libraries were prepared by immunoSEQ multiplex PCR; TCRdb keeps only in-frame clonotypes and omits some of them. The table lists about 400,000 clones, around 87% of them singletons. Sequencing used PBMCs or T cells enriched from blood (not recorded which). All receptors derive from a woman between 25 and 40 years old with acute COVID-19.

This chain links TRBV5-8 with TRBJ1-2; D is possibly TRBD1 (6 bases). V lost 0 bases to trimming and J lost 4 bases, with 13 bases between them. The CDR3 loop spans 15 amino acids. The germline V gene has CDR1 SGHTS and CDR2 YDEGEE. CDR3 residues: CASSLVNGGGYGYTF. The CDR3 region has the DNA TGTGCCAGCAGCTTGGTGAATGGGGGCGGCTATGGCTACACCTTC.

The CDR3 is CASSVESGGASNEQFF. The CDR3 nucleotides read TGTGCCAGCAGCGTAGAGTCCGGGGGGGCCTCCAATGAGCAGTTCTTC. The rearrangement uses TRBV9 and TRBJ2-1, with 8 bases that match TRBD2. Germline V gives CDR1 SGDLS, CDR2 YYNGEE. This CDR3 has 16 amino acids. V lost 0 bases and J lost 6; bases outside the gene matches: 8. The complete variable domain, with remaining parts taken from reference TRBV9 and TRBJ2-1, reads DSGVTQTPKHLITATGQRVTLRCSPRSGDLSVYWYQQSLDQGLQFLIQYYNGEERAKGNILERFSAQQFPDLHSELNLSSLELGDSALYFCASSVESGGASNEQFFGPGTRLTVL.

The V call is TRBV27, the J call TRBJ1-2; the D is unclear. V lost 6 bases, J lost 6 bases, and 8 bases lay in between. The CDR3 sequence is 11 residues long. Germline CDR1 reads MNHEY; CDR2 reads SMNVEV (reference sequence). The chain's CDR3 is CASRHYDGYTF. In DNA, the CDR3 is TGTGCCAGCAGACATTACGATGGCTACACCTTC.

CDR3 in amino acids: CASRSLTGLNEKLFF. CDR3 sequence (DNA): TGTGCCAGCAGGTCCCTGACAGGACTTAATGAAAAACTGTTTTTT. This chain connects TRBV6-5 to TRBJ1-4; tentative D call: TRBD1 (6 bases). Germline CDR1 MNHEY, CDR2 SVGAGI. Trimming took 6 bases from V and 4 from J, leaving 15 bases between them. The CDR3 is 15 amino acids.

The gene calls are TRBV11-2 and TRBJ1-2; tentatively, D is TRBD1 (5 bases). Germline assignment: CDR1 SGHAT and CDR2 FQNNGV. This CDR3 is 13 amino acids long. Trimming took off 8 bases at V and 6 bases at J, with 16 bases between the two ends. The CDR3 sequence is CASSVGPADGYTF. The CDR3 DNA reads as TGTGCCAGCTCCGTGGGGCCAGCAGATGGCTACACCTTC. Filled out from reference TRBV11-2 and TRBJ1-2, the complete variable domain reads EAGVAQSPRYKIIEKRQSVAFWCNPISGHATLYWYQQILGQGPKLLIQFQNNGVVDDSQLPKDRFSAERLKGVDSTLKIQPAKLEDSAVYLCASSVGPADGYTFGSGTRLTVV.

The chain carries TRBV10-1 and TRBJ2-7; 10 positions match TRBD1. Trimming cost V 0 bases and J 5 bases; bases outside gene matches: 1. CDR1 is WNHNN and CDR2 is SYGVQD in the germline V gene (reference sequence). CDR3 length: 14 residues. The CDR3 nucleotides are TGCGCCAGCAGTGAGTCGACAGGGGGCCACGAGCAGTACTTC. Its translation: CASSESTGGHEQYF.

The chain uses TRBV2 and TRBJ2-7; 7 bases agree with TRBD1. CDR1 is SNHLY, CDR2 FYNNEI, per germline. V lost 7 bases, J lost 6 bases, and 9 bases stayed unmatched. The CDR3 has 13 amino acids. The CDR3 reads CASTRQGAREQYF. In DNA, the CDR3 is TGTGCCAGCACTCGACAGGGTGCTCGCGAGCAGTACTTC.

The chain couples TRBV6-4 to TRBJ2-3; 7 bases are a match to TRBD2. From germline, CDR1 is MRHNA and CDR2 SNTAGT. The CDR3 spans 14 residues. V was clipped by 4 bases and J by 5 bases; unmatched bases: 6. In nucleotides, the CDR3 is TGTGCCAGCAGTGTTGGAGGGGAGGGAGATACGCAGTATTTT. Encoded protein: CASSVGGEGDTQYF.

V is TRBV2 and J is TRBJ2-1; TRBD2 aligns across 8 bases. CDR3 length: 15 amino acids. Per germline, CDR1 SNHLY and CDR2 FYNNEI. Germline trimming cut 5 bases from V and 9 bases from J; bases unmatched to any gene: 12. The CDR3 loop is CASSRNPGLGPEQFF. As DNA, the CDR3 is TGTGCCAGCAGTAGGAATCCGGGACTAGGGCCTGAGCAGTTCTTC. Variable domain in full (rest from reference TRBV2 and TRBJ2-1): EPEVTQTPSHQVTQMGQEVILRCVPISNHLYFYWYRQILGQKVEFLVSFYNNEISEKSEIFDDQFSVERPDGSNFTLKIRSTKLEDSAMYFCASSRNPGLGPEQFFGPGTRLTVL.

This clone was seen more than once but under ten times. V is TRBV2 and J is TRBJ1-3; 7 positions agree with TRBD1. Germline values: CDR1 SNHLY, CDR2 FYNNEI. CDR3 length equals 14 residues. J lost 8 bases, V lost 6 bases, and 10 bases had no gene match. The CDR3 loop is CASSTDRDGDTIYF. CDR3 DNA sequence: TGTGCCAGCAGCACAGACAGGGACGGGGACACCATATATTTT.

This clone was observed a few times. V and J are TRBV7-2 and TRBJ2-1; 10 nucleotides match TRBD1. Germline V CDR1 and CDR2: SGHTA, FQGNSA. Unmatched junction bases numbered 11, after V lost 5 bases and J lost 7 bases. The CDR3 length is 16 residues. The CDR3 here is CASSPAGGTGANEQFF. In DNA form, the CDR3 reads TGTGCCAGCAGCCCAGCCGGTGGGACAGGGGCAAATGAGCAGTTCTTC.

This chain joins TRBV10-2 and TRBJ1-1, with D unclear. V lost 4 bases and J lost 1, with 10 bases in between. The CDR3 runs to 14 residues. Germline-derived CDR1 and CDR2 are WSHSY and SAAADI. The CDR3 bases are TGCGCCAGCAGTGTGAGGGATCAGAACACTGAAGCTTTCTTT. Its translation: CASSVRDQNTEAFF.

This rearrangement joins TRBV7-9 to TRBJ1-6; 7 nucleotides agree with TRBD1. CDR3 length: 15 amino acids. Trimming cost V 5 bases and J 6 bases; bases outside gene matches: 7. Per germline, CDR1 SEHNR and CDR2 FQNEAQ (reference sequence). In DNA, the CDR3 is TGTGCCAGCAGCGCCCGACAGGGTGGTAATTCACCCCTCCACTTT. Protein product: CASSARQGGNSPLHF.

This chain links TRBV9 with TRBJ2-1; TRBD1 matches 7 bases. V lost 3 bases to trimming and J lost 2 bases; unmatched junction nucleotides: 5. CDR1 is SGDLS and CDR2 is YYNGEE in the germline V gene. CDR3 length: 15 amino acids. The CDR3 protein is CASSATGEAYNEQFF. The CDR3 DNA is TGTGCCAGCAGCGCTACAGGGGAAGCCTACAATGAGCAGTTCTTC.

This clone was observed once. The chain employs TRBV28 and TRBJ1-2; possibly TRBD1 for D (5 bases). Germline CDR1 reads MDHEN; CDR2 reads SYDVKM. This CDR3 is 13 amino acids long. V lost 3 bases and J 8 bases, leaving 13 bases between the germline ends. CDR3 protein: CASSLGRGLGYTF. Written as DNA, the CDR3 is TGTGCCAGCAGTTTGGGTAGGGGCTTAGGCTACACCTTC.

The V call is TRBV5-1, the J call TRBJ1-4; 7 positions agree with TRBD1. Germline V gene lookup returns CDR1 SGHRS and CDR2 YFSETQ. The CDR3 spans 15 residues. The V and J ends lost 4 bases and 6 bases, in that order; junction bases with no gene match: 9. CDR3 sequence (DNA): TGCGCCAGCAGCCATACCTCCAGGGGGGATGAAAAACTGTTTTTT. It codes for CASSHTSRGDEKLFF.

The J gene is TRBJ1-4, the V gene TRBV5-1; 7 nucleotides agree with TRBD1. This CDR3 is 16 amino acids long. Per germline, CDR1 SGHRS and CDR2 YFSETQ. Germline trimming cut 0 bases from V and 4 bases from J; bases unmatched to any gene: 6. Here the CDR3 reads CASSLAPGTVNEKLFF. In nucleotides, the CDR3 is TGCGCCAGCAGCTTGGCTCCCGGGACAGTTAATGAAAAACTGTTTTTT.

The rearrangement joins TRBV2 to TRBJ1-2, with 10 bases aligning to TRBD1. Per germline, CDR1 SNHLY and CDR2 FYNNEI. The CDR3 sequence is 15 residues long. Germline trimming cut 7 bases from V and 2 bases from J; bases unmatched to any gene: 7. The DNA for the CDR3 is TGTGCCAGCACATTTTCGGGACAGGGGAACTATGGCTACACCTTC. This codes for CASTFSGQGNYGYTF.

This chain uses TRBV18 with TRBJ2-7; no clear D. The CDR3 has 14 residues. Per the germline V gene, CDR1 is KGHSH and CDR2 is LQKENI. V was trimmed by 1 base and J by 3 bases, leaving 10 bases between them. The CDR3 DNA reads TGTGCCAGCTCACCACAGTACGAGAACTACGAGCAGTACTTC. Its translation: CASSPQYENYEQYF. The full variable domain, rest sourced from reference TRBV18 and TRBJ2-7, is NAGVMQNPRHLVRRRGQEARLRCSPMKGHSHVYWYRQLPEEGLKFMVYLQKENIIDESGMPKERFSAEFPKEGPSILRIQQVVRGDSAAYFCASSPQYENYEQYFGPGTRLTVT.

This clone was found once. The rearrangement uses TRBV7-8 and TRBJ1-2; 8 nucleotides agree with TRBD1. This CDR3 spans 15 amino acids. V trimming: 1 base; J trimming: 8 bases; junction bases outside the gene matches: 9. CDR1 and CDR2 (germline): SGHVS, FQNEAQ. CDR3 residues: CASSLDPGQGGGYTF. As DNA, the CDR3 is TGTGCCAGCAGCTTAGACCCAGGACAGGGTGGGGGCTACACCTTC.

The chain carries TRBV9 and TRBJ1-6; D possibly corresponds to TRBD1 (5 bases). V was shortened by 4 bases and J by 8 bases, with 10 bases between the two germline ends. Germline-derived CDR1 and CDR2 are SGDLS and YYNGEE. This CDR3 spans 13 amino acids. Here the CDR3 reads CASSIRDYSPLHF. The CDR3 nucleotides are TGTGCCAGCAGCATTCGGGACTATTCACCCCTCCACTTT.

The chain combines TRBV21-1 with TRBJ1-1; the listed D gene, TRBD1, was not tested against the DNA. TRBV21-1 is classified as a pseudogene. The CDR3 contains 21 residues. The CDR3 region has the DNA TGTGCCAGCAGTAAAGGGGGGACAGGGGGCATTCGGGTTTCGGGGAACACTGAAGCTTTCTTT. Translated, it gives CASSKGGTGGIRVSGNTEAFF.

The J gene is TRBJ1-2, the V gene TRBV5-1; 11 bases match TRBD1. Germline V gene data show CDR1 as SGHRS and CDR2 as YFSETQ. The CDR3 has 15 amino acids. Trimming cost V 4 bases and J 4 bases; bases outside gene matches: 6. Here the CDR3 reads CASSPGQGAGYGYTF. The CDR3 DNA sequence: TGCGCCAGCAGCCCCGGACAGGGGGCGGGCTATGGCTACACCTTC. Supplemented by reference TRBV5-1 and TRBJ1-2, the full variable domain reads KAGVTQTPRYLIKTRGQQVTLSCSPISGHRSVSWYQQTPGQGLQFLFEYFSETQRNKGNFPGRFSGRQFSNSRSEMNVSTLELGDSALYLCASSPGQGAGYGYTFGSGTRLTVV.

This clone showed up just once. The chain links TRBV5-1 to TRBJ1-1; D remains ambiguous. V lost 1 base and J 0 bases, leaving 4 bases between the germline ends. In germline, CDR1 is SGHRS, CDR2 YFSETQ. The CDR3 is 13 residues long. The CDR3: CASSLTMNTEAFF. Written as DNA, the CDR3 is TGCGCCAGCAGCTTGACAATGAACACTGAAGCTTTCTTT.

The V call is TRBV27, the J call TRBJ2-2; the D gene is possibly TRBD1 (5 bases). Per the germline V gene, CDR1 is MNHEY and CDR2 is SMNVEV (reference sequence). CDR3 size: 12 residues. The V end lost 6 bases, the J end lost 7 bases, and 9 bases lay between the germline ends. CDR3: CASSQGYGELFF. DNA of the CDR3: TGTGCCAGCAGCCAGGGTTACGGGGAGCTGTTTTTT.

This chain uses TRBV19 with TRBJ1-5, with 8 bases lining up with TRBD1. Trimming cost V 4 bases and J 6 bases; bases outside gene matches: 8. Germline V gene sequence: CDR1 LNHDA, CDR2 SQIVND (reference sequence). The CDR3 runs to 15 residues. The DNA for the CDR3 is TGTGCCAGTAGTAGACAGGGGAATCCCACTCAGCCCCAGCATTTT. It codes for CASSRQGNPTQPQHF.

This clone was seen a single time. The V gene is TRBV6-2 or TRBV6-3, the J gene TRBJ1-2; perhaps TRBD1 as D (5 bases). The CDR3 totals 15 residues. Trimming left V 5 bases short and J 8 bases short, with 21 bases between. The germline CDR1 and CDR2 sequences are MNHEY and SVGEGT. The CDR3 DNA reads TGTGCCAGCAGTCCGCGGGACGGACGATTCTGGGGCTACACCTTC. Protein product: CASSPRDGRFWGYTF.

This clone was detected a few times. The V gene is TRBV5-4, the J gene TRBJ1-1; D perhaps matches TRBD1 (5 bases). The V gene lost 4 bases and the J gene lost 1 base, with 17 bases spanning the gap. Germline lookup yields CDR1 SGHNT and CDR2 YYREEE (reference sequence). The CDR3 runs 16 residues. The CDR3 DNA follows: TGTGCCAGCAGCCCCGGGGGGGGGAGTAGGAACACTGAAGCTTTCTTT. This translates into CASSPGGGSRNTEAFF.

The chain combines TRBV5-8 with TRBJ1-5; the match to TRBD1 covers 10 bases. CDR3 length: 18 residues. The germline V gene encodes CDR1 SGHTS and CDR2 YDEGEE. V shed 2 bases and J 1 base; nucleotides not matched to a gene: 9. CDR3: CASSFRDRGTRSNQPQHF. As DNA, the CDR3 is TGTGCCAGCAGCTTCCGGGACAGGGGCACTCGAAGCAATCAGCCCCAGCATTTT.